The 14 T cell receptor beta chains below were found in one sample sequenced in a study of post-analysis software for immune sequencing data. Overall study results and limits: About five TRBV segments occurring more often in patients than controls included TRBV5-6, TRBV5-1 and TRBV20-1.

What these receptors recognize is not known. Included in the TCR beta cDNA libraries were unique molecular identifiers. TCRdb analysed the PCR reads with MiXCR anew, one entry per CDR3 protein. This table has around 250,000 distinct CDR3 sequences, 36% appearing once. Sequencing used blood. These TCRs come from a girl between 10 and 17 years old with multiple sclerosis.

Note on this clonotype: A much larger clone lies one base from this, so it may be a read error. The V call is TRBV6-5, the J call TRBJ1-1, with TRBD1 as a possible D gene (5 bases). Germline assignment: CDR1 MNHEY and CDR2 SVGAGI. The CDR3 runs 15 residues. The CDR3 region is CTSRDLSRVNTEAFF. As DNA, the CDR3 is TGTACCAGCAGGGACCTCTCACGGGTGAACACTGAAGCTTTCTTT.

There are many counts of this clonotype. This chain uses TRBV12-3 or TRBV12-4 with TRBJ1-4; TRBD1 is a possible D gene (5 bases). This CDR3 is 14 amino acids long. Between the trimmed V and J ends, which lost 6 bases and 4 bases, there was a span of 12 bases. CDR3 residues: CASSPGRFNEKLFF. CDR3 DNA sequence: TGTGCCAGCAGCCCGGGACGGTTTAATGAAAAACTGTTTTTT.

Notes on this clonotype: Sequence at one end of the junction differs from germline and may be a read error. The chain recombines TRBV7-9 with TRBJ2-1; D may be TRBD1 (5 bases). Germline V CDR1 and CDR2: SEHNR, FQNEAQ (reference sequence). The CDR3 is 15 amino acids. The CDR3 protein is CAGSPDSYSYNEQFF. For the CDR3, the DNA is TGTGCCGGCAGTCCCGACAGTTACTCCTACAATGAGCAGTTCTTC.

There are many counts of this clonotype. The gene calls are TRBV12-3 or TRBV12-4 and TRBJ2-1; 10 bases agree with TRBD2. Trimming at V came to 1 base and at J to 5 bases, leaving 8 bases not matched to a gene. The CDR3 covers 17 residues. The CDR3, as DNA: TGTGCCAGCAGTTTAGTCCCTTGGACTAGCGGAAACAATGAGCAGTTCTTC. Its translation: CASSLVPWTSGNNEQFF.

Note on this clonotype: Possible read error: a much larger clone is one base away. This chain's CDR3 is CSAPQRDIQYF. The CDR3 bases are TGCAGTGCTCCCCAAAGGGACATTCAGTACTTC. This chain links TRBV20-1 with TRBJ2-4; no definite D call. The CDR3 totals 11 residues. The germline V gene encodes CDR1 DFQATT and CDR2 SNEGSKA (reference sequence). Trimming stripped 5 bases from V and 8 bases from J, with 10 bases between.

This clonotype has a handful of counts. This rearrangement joins TRBV3-1 to TRBJ2-1; TRBD2 agrees at 12 bases. The CDR3 contains 15 residues. In germline, CDR1 is LGHDT, CDR2 YNNKEL (reference sequence). V was clipped by 5 bases and J by 11 bases; unmatched bases: 10. The CDR3 is CASSASPLAGGKQFF. The CDR3 coding sequence is TGTGCCAGCAGCGCCAGCCCGCTAGCGGGGGGGAAGCAGTTCTTC.

This clonotype appeared many times. The rearrangement joins TRBV29-1 to TRBJ1-2, with 7 bases fitting TRBD1. The CDR3 consists of 13 residues. The germline V gene has CDR1 SQVTM and CDR2 ANQGSEA. J was trimmed by 4 bases and V by 5 bases; bases with no gene match: 7. Written as DNA, the CDR3 is TGCAGCGTTACGGAGGGGGCGAGCTATGGCTACACCTTC. This gives the protein CSVTEGASYGYTF.

This clonotype was seen repeatedly, ten times or more. The V and J genes are TRBV5-1 and TRBJ2-4; D might be TRBD1 (5 bases). Trimming left V 1 base short and J 2 bases short, with 10 bases between. From germline, CDR1 is SGHRS and CDR2 YFSETQ. This CDR3 contains 15 residues. The CDR3 sequence is CASSLSGLPKNIQYF. In DNA form, the CDR3 reads TGCGCCAGCAGCTTGTCAGGGTTGCCCAAAAACATTCAGTACTTC.

This clonotype was found a few times. The chain is built from TRBV20-1 and TRBJ2-5, with TRBD2 identical over 9 bases. Per the germline V gene, CDR1 is DFQATT and CDR2 is SNEGSKA (reference sequence). The junction had 5 bases not matched to a gene; V was cut back by 5 bases and J by 4 bases. The CDR3 spans 13 residues. CDR3 sequence reads: CSAPRGGRETQYF. In nucleotides, the CDR3 is TGCAGTGCTCCGCGGGGGGGCAGAGAGACCCAGTACTTC.

A remark on this clonotype: A read error is likely, as this CDR3 ends without the conserved phenylalanine or tryptophan. This chain connects TRBV18 to TRBJ2-3, with 8 nucleotides matching TRBD1. Losses at the gene ends were 3 bases for V and 0 bases for J; bases not matched to a gene: 2. The germline gives CDR1 KGHSH, CDR2 LQKENI. The CDR3 loop spans 15 amino acids. CDR3 sequence reads: CASSPRTGSTDTQYC. The CDR3 coding sequence is TGTGCCAGCTCACCGAGGACAGGGAGCACAGATACGCAGTATTGT.

In the case of this clonotype: A much larger clonotype is one base distant, so this may be a read error. This CDR3 is CASRRDVYNEQYF. In DNA, the CDR3 is TGCGCCAGCAGGAGAGATGTATACAATGAGCAGTACTTC. The V gene is TRBV5-1, the J gene TRBJ2-5; D gene unclear. The CDR3 loop spans 13 amino acids. Germline CDR1 reads SGHRS; CDR2 reads YFSETQ. Between the trimmed V and J ends, which lost 5 bases and 11 bases, there was a span of 19 bases.

There are a few counts of this clonotype. This chain links TRBV20-1 with TRBJ2-7; 10 positions match TRBD2. V was pared by 2 bases and J by 0 bases, with 10 bases of the junction left unmatched. In germline, CDR1 is DFQATT, CDR2 SNEGSKA (reference sequence). This CDR3 is 17 amino acids long. For the CDR3, the DNA is TGCAGTGCTAGAACCCCGGGACTAGCGCGCAACTCCTACGAGCAGTACTTC. It yields the protein CSARTPGLARNSYEQYF.

For this clonotype: This may be a read error: a much more frequent sequence differs by one nucleotide. This chain uses TRBV29-1 with TRBJ2-1; perhaps TRBD1 as D (5 bases). Germline lookup yields CDR1 SQVTM and CDR2 ANQGSEA. The CDR3 contains 13 residues. V gave up 4 bases and J gave up 9 bases, with 16 bases separating them. DNA for the CDR3: TGCAGCGTTGCCAGGGTTGGACGTGGTGAGCAGTTCTTC. Its protein product is CSVARVGRGEQFF.

Concerning this clonotype: This may arise from a read error, as a much more abundant clone is one base away. The V gene is TRBV12-3 or TRBV12-4, the J gene TRBJ1-2; D ambiguous. The CDR3 length is 15 residues. This chain's CDR3 is CASSFNRPSNYGCTF. The CDR3 nucleotides are TGTGCCAGCAGTTTTAATCGCCCTTCTAACTATGGCTGCACCTTC.